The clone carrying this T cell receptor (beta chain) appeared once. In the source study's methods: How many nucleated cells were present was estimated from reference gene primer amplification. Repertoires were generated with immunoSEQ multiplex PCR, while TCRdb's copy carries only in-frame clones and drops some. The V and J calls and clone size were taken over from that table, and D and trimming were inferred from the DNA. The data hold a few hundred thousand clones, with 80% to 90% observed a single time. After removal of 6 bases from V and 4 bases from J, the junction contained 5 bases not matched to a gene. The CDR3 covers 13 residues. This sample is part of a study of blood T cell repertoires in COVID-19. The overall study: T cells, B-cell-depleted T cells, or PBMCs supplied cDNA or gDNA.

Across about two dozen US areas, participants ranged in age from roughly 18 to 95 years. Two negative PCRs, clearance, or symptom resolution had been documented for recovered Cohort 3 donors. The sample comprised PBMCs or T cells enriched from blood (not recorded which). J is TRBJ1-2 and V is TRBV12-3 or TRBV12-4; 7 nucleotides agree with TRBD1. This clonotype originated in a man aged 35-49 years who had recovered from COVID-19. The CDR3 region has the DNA TGTGCCAGCAGCCGGGCAGGGGGCTATGGCTACACCTTC. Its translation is CASSRAGGYGYTF.